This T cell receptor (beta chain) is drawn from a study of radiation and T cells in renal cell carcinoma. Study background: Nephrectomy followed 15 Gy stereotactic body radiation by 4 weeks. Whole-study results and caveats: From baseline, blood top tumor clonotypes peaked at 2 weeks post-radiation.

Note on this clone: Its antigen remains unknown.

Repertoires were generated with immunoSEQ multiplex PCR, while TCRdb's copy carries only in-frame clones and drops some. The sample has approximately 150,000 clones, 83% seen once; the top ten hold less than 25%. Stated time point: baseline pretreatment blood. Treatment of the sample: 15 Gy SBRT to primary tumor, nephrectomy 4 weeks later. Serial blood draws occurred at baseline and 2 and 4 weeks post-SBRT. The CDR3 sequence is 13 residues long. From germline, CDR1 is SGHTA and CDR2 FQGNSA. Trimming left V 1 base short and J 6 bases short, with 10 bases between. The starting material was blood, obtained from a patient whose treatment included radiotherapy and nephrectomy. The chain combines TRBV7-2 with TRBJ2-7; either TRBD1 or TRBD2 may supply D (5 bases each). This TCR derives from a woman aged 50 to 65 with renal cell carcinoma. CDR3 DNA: TGTGCCAGCAGCTTAGTCCAGAGGGGCGAGCAGTACTTC. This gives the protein CASSLVQRGEQYF.